This is a list of T cell receptor beta chains from one sample in a study of CD8+CD57+ T cells in acquired aplastic anemia. MiXCR was run by TCRdb on the reads, yielding one entry per CDR3 protein. The table shows 150,000 to 200,000 distinct CDR3 sequences, with about 60% occurring only once. Sequencing was done on a sample of sorted CD4+, CD8+, or CD8+CD57+ T cells (not recorded which) from PBMCs. The receptors were gathered from a human donor in good health. CDR3s include the opening cysteine and the closing phenylalanine or tryptophan. The D gene is left open where the match is weak. Expanded clones get a size class; other rows say once, few or many, or leave the size out.

>TRBJ1-2|TRBD1|TRBV5-1|once
TGCGCCAGCAGCTTGGGGGCAGGGGGAGACCTTGGCTACACCTTC
CASSLGAGGDLGYTF
>TRBJ1-5|NA|TRBV20-1|NA
TGCAGTGCTAGCCTTGGGGTAGGGCAGCCCCAGCATTTT
CSASLGVGQPQHF
>TRBJ1-1|NA|TRBV5-5|NA
TGTGCCAGCAGCCCCGGGTTTTGGGTTGGTGAAGCTTTCTTT
CASSPGFWVGEAFF
>TRBJ1-5|NA|TRBV27|NA
TGTGCCAGCAGTGGACAGTACAGCAATCAGCCCCAGCATTTT
CASSGQYSNQPQHF
>TRBJ2-7|NA|TRBV19|once
TGTGCCAGTAGTATAACGGCTAGTCGGGAGCAGTACTTC
CASSITASREQYF
>TRBJ2-1|NA|TRBV4-1|NA
TGCGCCAGCAGCCAAGGAGGGCCGTCACAGGGTTCTTATGAGCAGTTCTTC
CASSQGGPSQGSYEQFF
>TRBJ2-2|NA|TRBV5-1|NA
TGCGCCAGCAGCTTACGCCCAGGAGGCACCGGGGAGCTGTTTTTT
CASSLRPGGTGELFF
>TRBJ2-7|NA|TRBV7-2|once
TGTGCCAGCAGCTTGGTCGGTAGCGGACCCTACGAGCAGTACTTC
CASSLVGSGPYEQYF
>TRBJ2-3|TRBD2|TRBV7-9|NA
TGTGCCAGCAGCCCCCGGCTGGCTAGCGGGAGGGCCGCGGCAGATACGCAGTATTTT
CASSPRLASGRAAADTQYF
>TRBJ2-5|TRBD2|TRBV20-1|few
TGCAGTGCTAGGCCCCCACTAGCGGGCCAAGAGACCCAGTACTTC
CSARPPLAGQETQYF
>TRBJ2-7|TRBD2|TRBV7-4|NA
TGTGCCAGCAGCTTAAGGGCTAGCGGTGTCTCCTACGAGCAGTACTTC
CASSLRASGVSYEQYF
>TRBJ2-2|TRBD1|TRBV20-1|NA
TGCAGTGCCACCGGACAGGCGGTACCCGGGGAGCTGTTTTTT
CSATGQAVPGELFF
>TRBJ2-7|NA|TRBV5-1|NA
TGCGCCAGCAGGCGGGATCAGGGTTACGAGCAGTACTTC
CASRRDQGYEQYF
>TRBJ2-7|NA|TRBV7-8|NA
TGTGCCAGCAGCTTATCCGTGGCTGTAGGTGAGCAGTACTTC
CASSLSVAVGEQYF
>TRBJ2-7|NA|TRBV12-3/TRBV12-4|NA
TGTGCCAGCAGTTTTGGGACCGGCTACGAGCAGTACTTC
CASSFGTGYEQYF
>TRBJ2-1|TRBD2|TRBV15|NA
TGTGCCATCAGCAGAGGGACTAGCGGTTCCTACAATGAGCAGCTCTTC
CAISRGTSGSYNEQLF
>TRBJ1-5|NA|TRBV29-1|NA
TGCAGCGTTGAAGACAGCAATCAGCCCCAGCATTTT
CSVEDSNQPQHF
>TRBJ2-7|NA|TRBV7-2|NA
TGTGCCAGCAGCAGGTTTCGGGACGAGCAGTACTTC
CASSRFRDEQYF
>TRBJ2-5|NA|TRBV19|NA
TGTGCCAGTAGTAACAGTCTTGGGGCACGAGAGACCCAGTACTTC
CASSNSLGARETQYF
>TRBJ2-3|TRBD1|TRBV24-1|NA
TGTGCCACCAGTAATCCAGGGGGTACAGATACGCAGTATTTT
CATSNPGGTDTQYF
>TRBJ2-2|NA|TRBV19|many
TGTGCCAGTAGTCAGTACGTGAACACCGGGGAGCTGTTTTTT
CASSQYVNTGELFF
>TRBJ2-7|TRBD2|TRBV7-9|NA
TGTGCCAGCAGCTCGCCGACTAGCGGATACGAGCAGTACTTC
CASSSPTSGYEQYF
>TRBJ2-1|NA|TRBV20-1|many
TGCAGTGCTGACCTGAGTAGCGGCCTTCCCTCGGGCCTCTACAATGAGCAGTTCTTC
CSADLSSGLPSGLYNEQFF
>TRBJ1-2|NA|TRBV19|NA
TGTGCCAGTAGAATAGGGGCAGGGAAGGGCTACACCTTC
CASRIGAGKGYTF
>TRBJ1-1|TRBD1|TRBV5-5|few
TGTGCCAGCAGCTTGGGGACAGGGCAAGAGACCCTCGTGCGGAACACTGAAGCTTTCTTT
CASSLGTGQETLVRNTEAFF
>TRBJ2-3|NA|TRBV7-9|many
TGTGCCAGCAGCTTAGGGGTCGGGACCACAGATACGCAGTATTTT
CASSLGVGTTDTQYF
>TRBJ1-5|TRBD1|TRBV19|many
TGTGCCAGTAGTACAGGACAGGGGATGAATCAGCCCCAGCATTTT
CASSTGQGMNQPQHF
>TRBJ2-7|TRBD2|TRBV2|NA
TGTGCCAGCAGTGGGACTAGCGACTACGAGCAGTACTTC
CASSGTSDYEQYF
>TRBJ2-1|TRBD2|TRBV19|NA
TGTGCCAGTAGTATCACTAGCGGACTTAACTACAATGAGCAGTTCTTC
CASSITSGLNYNEQFF
>TRBJ2-5|TRBD1|TRBV9|NA
TGTGCCAGCAGCATAACAGGGGGCTCAGAACAAGAGACCCAGTACTTC
CASSITGGSEQETQYF
>TRBJ1-6|TRBD1|TRBV19|NA
TGTGCCAGTAGTATAAAGGACAGGGTGACCTATAATTCACCCCTCCACTTT
CASSIKDRVTYNSPLHF
>TRBJ2-3|NA|TRBV24-1|NA
TGTGCCACCAGTAGTACAGGAACAAGCACAGATACGCAGTATTTT
CATSSTGTSTDTQYF
>TRBJ2-2|NA|TRBV5-1|many
TGCGCCAGCAGCTTGGGCGACTACACCGGGGAGCTGTTTTTT
CASSLGDYTGELFF
>TRBJ1-4|NA|TRBV14|once
TGTGCCAGCCGGGCGGGGCTTAATGAAAAACTGTTTTTT
CASRAGLNEKLFF
>TRBJ2-2|TRBD1|TRBV5-1|NA
TGCGCCAGCAGCCCAGTCAGAGGACAGGGGAAGGGCGGGGAGCTGTTTTTT
CASSPVRGQGKGGELFF
>TRBJ1-2|NA|TRBV3-1|few
TGTGCCAGCAGCCCGAGCTACGACAGCTATGGCTACACCTTC
CASSPSYDSYGYTF
>TRBJ2-7|TRBD1|TRBV10-2|NA
TGCGCCAGCAGTTGGGACAGATACTACGAGCAGTACTTC
CASSWDRYYEQYF
>TRBJ1-1|NA|TRBV7-9|NA
TGTGCCAGCAGCCCGCGAGAGAACACTGAAGCTTTCTTT
CASSPRENTEAFF
>TRBJ2-7|NA|TRBV29-1|once
TGCAGCGTTGGAACGGACAGCGGCTACGAGCAGTACTTC
CSVGTDSGYEQYF
>TRBJ2-2|NA|TRBV2|NA
TGTGCCAGCAGTGATCCTACCGGGGAGCTGTTTTTT
CASSDPTGELFF
>TRBJ2-1|NA|TRBV9|NA
TGTGCCAGCAGCGTTGGTGTGGGGATTGAGCAGTTCTTC
CASSVGVGIEQFF